This TCR beta chain came from a study of T cells in Graves' hyperthyroidism and ophthalmopathy. The study's findings and limits: Appearing also in blood were most of the thyroid clonotypes expanded above 0.001.

V lost 4 bases to trimming and J lost 0 bases, with 2 bases between them. The CDR3 consists of 12 residues. Germline V gene sequence: CDR1 SNHLY, CDR2 FYNNEI. Ten or more counts support this clonotype. Its antigen is not known. RNA transcripts were the template for amplifying TCR beta CDR3 regions. When the TCR CDR3 underwent first-round RT-PCR, the HTBI primer set was used. TCRdb re-called the multiplex PCR reads with MiXCR, one entry per CDR3 protein. The data contain about 130,000 distinct CDR3 sequences, around 20% of them singletons. The chain is built from TRBV2 and TRBJ2-3; D call uncertain. The origin of this receptor is a woman aged 50 to 65 with Graves' hyperthyroidism that later progressed to Graves' ophthalmopathy. Sequencing used blood. In nucleotides, the CDR3 is TGTGCCAGCAGTGTCAGCACAGATACGCAGTATTTT. Protein product: CASSVSTDTQYF.